Listed below are T cell receptor beta chains from one sample, sequenced in a study of CD8 T cells in ankylosing spondylitis. TCRdb recomputed calls from the 5' RACE reads with MiXCR, one row per CDR3 protein. The sample lists some 220,000 distinct CDR3 sequences, more than 5.5% seen once, with approximately 15% in the top ten. Sequenced: blood, either unsorted or a sorted T cell fraction (not recorded which). Source of these receptors: a male donor with ankylosing spondylitis. The CDR3 runs from the conserved cysteine through the conserved F or W. Fields, in order: V gene, D gene, J gene, clone size, CDR3 DNA, CDR3 protein. D genes are given only for firm matches. Some rows mark clone size as missing; the rest say once, few, many or name a class of expanded clone.

>TRBV27|NA|TRBJ1-2|many
TGTGCCAGCAGTTTTCTCAGCGACTCCGCCTCCGGCTACACCTTC
CASSFLSDSASGYTF
>TRBV4-3|TRBD1|TRBJ2-1|many
TGCGCCAGCAGCCAAGAACAGGGGGGCTACAATGAGCAGTTCTTC
CASSQEQGGYNEQFF
>TRBV4-3|NA|TRBJ2-1|many
TGCGCCAGCAGCCGGCGGGACACACCCAACAATGAGCAGTTCTTC
CASSRRDTPNNEQFF
>TRBV2|NA|TRBJ2-3|few
TGTGCCAGCCGAATGATTGGGGGCCACACAGATACGCAGTATTTT
CASRMIGGHTDTQYF
>TRBV5-1|TRBD2|TRBJ2-1|many
TGCGCCAGCAGCTTGTCCGGGACTAGCGAGTACAATGAGCAGTTCTTC
CASSLSGTSEYNEQFF
>TRBV10-3|NA|TRBJ2-1|many
TGTGCCATCAGTTTCGGATATGAGCAGTTCTTC
CAISFGYEQFF
>TRBV20-1|TRBD2|TRBJ2-7|many
TGCAGTGCTACCCACGGGACTAGCGGGAGAAACGAGCAGTACTTC
CSATHGTSGRNEQYF
>TRBV4-2|TRBD2|TRBJ2-5|NA
TGTGCCAGCAGCAATCTCTACCGGGGGGAACAAGAGACCCAGTACTTC
CASSNLYRGEQETQYF
>TRBV4-1|NA|TRBJ1-1|few
TGCGCCAGCAGCCAAAGGCAGTGGGCTGAAGCTTTCTTT
CASSQRQWAEAFF
>TRBV27|TRBD1|TRBJ2-7|many
TGTGCCAGCAGCGTAAGGGACAGTACCTCCTACGAGCAGTACTTC
CASSVRDSTSYEQYF
>TRBV19|TRBD2|TRBJ2-7|NA
TGTGCCAGTAGTAACGCAGCGGGAGGAGTGGACGAGCAGTACTTC
CASSNAAGGVDEQYF
>TRBV3-1|NA|TRBJ2-5|many
TGTGCCAGCAGCTATGACCTCGGACTTAGGGTAGAGACCCAGTACTTC
CASSYDLGLRVETQYF
>TRBV7-2|TRBD2|TRBJ2-7|many
TGTGCCAGCAGCCAACGACTAGCGACCCACGAGCAGTACTTC
CASSQRLATHEQYF
>TRBV5-5|NA|TRBJ1-5|NA
TGTGCCAGCAGCTCGACCGGGATCTTTTATCAGCCCCAGCATTTT
CASSSTGIFYQPQHF
>TRBV20-1|TRBD2|TRBJ2-1|NA
TGCAGTGCTAGAGATCTAGCGGTCGTTAACTACAATGAGCAGTTCTTC
CSARDLAVVNYNEQFF
>TRBV29-1|NA|TRBJ2-7|many
TGCAGCGTCACCTCCACAGGGACCTACGAGCAGTACTTC
CSVTSTGTYEQYF
>TRBV5-5|TRBD1|TRBJ1-2|few
TGTGCCAGCAGGGAGGGACCGGGACAGGGGTACTATGGCTACACCTTC
CASREGPGQGYYGYTF
>TRBV4-2|TRBD2|TRBJ2-7|NA
TGTGCCAGCAGCCAAGAGGGGACTAGCAGCTACGAGCAGTACTTC
CASSQEGTSSYEQYF
>TRBV11-3|NA|TRBJ1-1|NA
TGTGCCAGCAGCCCCGGGAACCCGAACACTGAAGCTTTCTTT
CASSPGNPNTEAFF
>TRBV5-1|TRBD2|TRBJ2-1|many
TGCGCCAGCAGCCGGACTAGCGGGAGATCCGTCTACAATGAGCAGTTCTTC
CASSRTSGRSVYNEQFF
>TRBV9|NA|TRBJ2-7|NA
TGTGCCAGCAGCGTAGTTGAGGGATTCACCTACGAGCAGTACTTC
CASSVVEGFTYEQYF
>TRBV28|NA|TRBJ2-1|many
TGTGCCAGCAGTTTGGCGACCTACTACAATGAGCAGTTCTTC
CASSLATYYNEQFF
>TRBV6-6|NA|TRBJ1-1|many
TGTGCCAGCAGTTACCAGGATGGCACTGAAGCTTTCTTT
CASSYQDGTEAFF
>TRBV6-5|TRBD2|TRBJ2-1|many
TGTGCCAGCAGTTATACTAGCGGGGATTACAATGAGCAGTTCTTC
CASSYTSGDYNEQFF
>TRBV5-1|NA|TRBJ2-1|many
TGCGCCAGCAGCCTGGTCTGGGGGGCCAATGAGCAGTTCTTC
CASSLVWGANEQFF
>TRBV20-1|NA|TRBJ2-3|many
TGCAGTGCTAGTAGTTTGGCAGGTCTTTTTCCAGATACGCAGTATTTT
CSASSLAGLFPDTQYF
>TRBV12-3/TRBV12-4|NA|TRBJ1-2|many
TGTGCCAGCAGTTGGGTGGGGGCCTTTGGCTACACCTTC
CASSWVGAFGYTF
>TRBV3-1|NA|TRBJ2-7|NA
TGTGCCAGCAGCCAGGGGGGAAGCGGTTCACCGACCCTAATCCGGTACGAGCAGTACTTC
CASSQGGSGSPTLIRYEQYF
>TRBV4-2|TRBD1|TRBJ2-3|many
TGTGCCAGCAGCCAAGGGACCGGGACAGGAGTCAAGGATACGCAGTATTTT
CASSQGTGTGVKDTQYF
>TRBV19|NA|TRBJ2-7|NA
TGTGCCAGTAGTCCCCTCCCGGCCGGCTACGAGCAGTACTTC
CASSPLPAGYEQYF
>TRBV5-1|TRBD2|TRBJ2-7|NA
TGCGCCAGCAGCCGAGTGGGGGGGTACGAGCAGTACTTC
CASSRVGGYEQYF
>TRBV27|NA|TRBJ2-3|many
TGTGCCAGCAGTTTATTGGCCACAGATACGCAGTATTTT
CASSLLATDTQYF
>TRBV11-2|TRBD2|TRBJ2-1|NA
TGTGCCAGCAGCTTATTAGGGCTAGCGGGAGTTCGTGAGCAGTTCTTC
CASSLLGLAGVREQFF
>TRBV5-1|TRBD2|TRBJ2-5|many
TGCGCCAGCAGGTGGACTAGGCGAGAGACCCAGTACTTC
CASRWTRRETQYF
>TRBV7-8|NA|TRBJ2-7|NA
TGTGCCAGCAGCCCCCTAGCCGAGCAGTACTTC
CASSPLAEQYF
>TRBV7-2|TRBD2|TRBJ2-1|NA
TGTGCCAGCAGCATAAGCGGGGGAGTCTACAATGAGCAGTTCTTC
CASSISGGVYNEQFF
>TRBV20-1|TRBD1|TRBJ2-7|many
TGCAGTGCTAAAGGGACAGGGGTCTACGAGCAGTACTTC
CSAKGTGVYEQYF
>TRBV11-2|NA|TRBJ2-3|few
TGTGCCAGCAGCTTAGATCACAGTGGAGATACGCAGTATTTT
CASSLDHSGDTQYF
>TRBV12-3/TRBV12-4|NA|TRBJ2-5|many
TGTGCCAGCAGTTCCACAGGCTACCAAGAGACCCAGTACTTC
CASSSTGYQETQYF
>TRBV5-5|TRBD1|TRBJ1-1|many
TGTGCCAGCAGCGTAGACAGGGGATATTTTATGAACACTGAAGCTTTCTTT
CASSVDRGYFMNTEAFF